A selection of T cell receptor beta chains follows, all from one sample in a study of T-cell memory formation after mild COVID-19. TCRdb processed the 5' RACE reads anew with MiXCR; each CDR3 protein has one entry. The data show 450,000 or so distinct CDR3 sequences, 20% to 30% seen once. The source material was PBMCs or a T cell subset sorted from them (not recorded which). These receptors were taken from an adult woman who had mild COVID-19 (a few samples of this study predate the infection). Cell type and time point are not known. Each CDR3 is given with its conserved first and last residue. Each record gives: J gene, V gene, D gene, clone size, CDR3 DNA, CDR3 protein. The D gene is left open where the match is weak. Size is stated for part of the rows, as once, few or many counts, or as a class when the clone is expanded.

>TRBJ1-1|TRBV29-1|NA|few
TGCAGCGTCCGAATCGGAGGGGCAGTGAACACTGAAGCTTTCTTT
CSVRIGGAVNTEAFF
>TRBJ2-1|TRBV19|NA|few
TGTGCCAGTAGCCCGTACAGCTCCTACAATGAGCAGTTCTTC
CASSPYSSYNEQFF
>TRBJ2-3|TRBV27|TRBD2|NA
TGTGCCAGCAGTTTATATCCCTGGGGTGGTAGCGGGGCCACAGATACGCAGTATTTT
CASSLYPWGGSGATDTQYF
>TRBJ2-1|TRBV6-5|NA|few
TGTGCCAGCAAGGCGGCCCAACGGGGCAATGAGCAGTTCTTC
CASKAAQRGNEQFF
>TRBJ2-5|TRBV2|TRBD2|NA
TGTGCCAGCACTGGAGCAGGGGGCTCCCTCTCCGGGACTAGCGGGAGTGAGACCCAGTACTTC
CASTGAGGSLSGTSGSETQYF
>TRBJ2-3|TRBV20-1|TRBD2|NA
TGCAGTGCTAGTCTTGCGGGGGAAAGCACAGATACGCAGTATTTT
CSASLAGESTDTQYF
>TRBJ2-7|TRBV13|TRBD2|NA
TGTGCCAGCCGGGGGGCGGGAGGGCCCTACGAGCAGTACTTC
CASRGAGGPYEQYF
>TRBJ2-7|TRBV3-1|TRBD2|few
TGTGCCAGCAGCCAACCAGCGGGGGGGTCTCTCTACGAGCAGTACTTC
CASSQPAGGSLYEQYF
>TRBJ2-2|TRBV6-1|NA|NA
TGTGCCAGCAGAGAAGCCCGACGGAACACCGGGGAGCTGTTTTTT
CASREARRNTGELFF
>TRBJ2-1|TRBV6-1|TRBD2|few
TGTGCCAGCAGATCCCCGGGACTAGCGGGGAACAATGAGCAGTTCTTC
CASRSPGLAGNNEQFF
>TRBJ2-2|TRBV20-1|TRBD2|few
TGCAGTGCTAGAGGGATGACTAGCGGGGAAACCGGGGAGCTGTTTTTT
CSARGMTSGETGELFF
>TRBJ2-7|TRBV7-8|NA|many
TGTGCCAGCAGCCCTACCGGGCTATACTCCTACGAGCAGTACTTC
CASSPTGLYSYEQYF
>TRBJ2-6|TRBV5-1|TRBD1|NA
TGCGCCAGCGGTGGGACAGGGGGTTCTGGGGCCAACGTCCTGACTTTC
CASGGTGGSGANVLTF
>TRBJ2-4|TRBV6-5|TRBD2|few
TGTGCCAGCAGACCACTAGCGGGAGAGGGCATTCAGTACTTC
CASRPLAGEGIQYF
>TRBJ1-4|TRBV7-9|NA|NA
TGTGCCAGCCGGACGCAGGGTGAAAAACTGTTTTTT
CASRTQGEKLFF
>TRBJ2-7|TRBV29-1|TRBD2|few
TGCAGCGTTCCCAGCGGGAGCGGCTCCTACGAGCAGTACTTC
CSVPSGSGSYEQYF
>TRBJ2-7|TRBV21-1|NA|NA
TGTGCCCTCCACCTAAGGGGGTGCCACGAGCAGTACTTC
CALHLRGCHEQYF
>TRBJ2-1|TRBV20-1|NA|few
TGCAGTGCTAGAGATACGGCGACCAGCGGCTCCAACAATGAGCAGTTCTTC
CSARDTATSGSNNEQFF
>TRBJ2-1|TRBV5-6|NA|many
TGTGCCAGCAGCTTCGGCGGATCCTACAATGAGCAGTTCTTC
CASSFGGSYNEQFF
>TRBJ2-1|TRBV25-1|NA|few
TGTGCCAGCAGTGAATCGAGGAGGGTGTCCTACAATGAGCAGTTCTTC
CASSESRRVSYNEQFF
>TRBJ1-5|TRBV7-2|NA|few
TGTGCCAGCAGCTTAAAGGGAGGCGGCTCTGGGCCCCAGCATTTT
CASSLKGGGSGPQHF
>TRBJ1-1|TRBV20-1|NA|few
TGCAGTGCCAGCGGAGGGTTTCGAGTAGCTTTCTTT
CSASGGFRVAFF
>TRBJ2-1|TRBV24-1|NA|NA
TGTGCCACCAGTGATTTGCCCAGGGGCACGGGTGAGCAGTTCTTC
CATSDLPRGTGEQFF
>TRBJ1-4|TRBV5-1|NA|NA
TGCGCCAGCAGCAAATGGCCCACTGGGGGTGAAAAACTGTTTTTT
CASSKWPTGGEKLFF
>TRBJ2-1|TRBV24-1|NA|NA
TGTGCCACCAGTGATTTGGCGGGCGAGCAGTTCTTC
CATSDLAGEQFF
>TRBJ1-2|TRBV5-1|NA|NA
TGCGCCAGCAGCTTGGAAGCCGGGCTAAACTATGGCTACACCTTC
CASSLEAGLNYGYTF
>TRBJ2-7|TRBV12-3/TRBV12-4|NA|few
TGTGCCAGCAGTTTCTTCCTGGAACGGGACAACCCCTACGAGCAGTACTTC
CASSFFLERDNPYEQYF
>TRBJ2-5|TRBV20-1|NA|NA
TGCAGTGCTGGGGGTGGGGCGTCAGAAGAGACCCAGTACTTC
CSAGGGASEETQYF
>TRBJ2-1|TRBV6-5|TRBD2|NA
TGTGCCAGCAGTCCCGGGAGGACCCAGCAGTTCTTC
CASSPGRTQQFF
>TRBJ2-1|TRBV6-6|TRBD2|few
TGTGCCAGCAGATCGACTAGCGGGAGTTTCGGCGAGCAGTTCTTC
CASRSTSGSFGEQFF
>TRBJ1-2|TRBV6-5|NA|NA
TGTGCCAGCAGTCCCCGAAGGGGTAACTATGGCTACACCTTC
CASSPRRGNYGYTF
>TRBJ2-1|TRBV29-1|NA|NA
TGCAGCGTTGAATTGCCGGGAGCTCCCTACAATGAGCAGTTCTTC
CSVELPGAPYNEQFF
>TRBJ2-3|TRBV7-6|TRBD2|few
TGTGCCAGCAGCTTAGAAGGCCGGCGAGGACTAGCGGACGAAACTAGCACAGATACGCAGTATTTT
CASSLEGRRGLADETSTDTQYF
>TRBJ2-1|TRBV3-1|TRBD2|NA
TGTGCCAGCAGCCTAGCGGGAGTCCGGTACAATGAGCAGTTCTTC
CASSLAGVRYNEQFF
>TRBJ2-1|TRBV24-1|TRBD2|few
TGTGCCACCAGTGTTGCTAGCGGCTACAATGAGCAGTTCTTC
CATSVASGYNEQFF
>TRBJ2-7|TRBV6-2/TRBV6-3|NA|few
TGTGCCAGCAGTTCCGTGGGACATCAGTACTTC
CASSSVGHQYF
>TRBJ2-7|TRBV5-6|NA|NA
TGTGCCAGCAGCTTGGACTCCCCTACCACACAGTACTTC
CASSLDSPTTQYF
>TRBJ2-7|TRBV3-1|TRBD1|few
TGTGCCAGCAGCGGGGGACAGACCTCCCACTACTACGAGCAGTACTTC
CASSGGQTSHYYEQYF
>TRBJ2-1|TRBV7-3|TRBD1|few
TGTGCCAGCAGCTTGCAGGGGGCACTCGACAATGAGCAGTTCTTC
CASSLQGALDNEQFF
>TRBJ1-2|TRBV12-3/TRBV12-4|NA|once
TGTGCCAGCAGTTGGAAGACATCCTTAGGAGGCTACACCTTC
CASSWKTSLGGYTF
>TRBJ2-2|TRBV25-1|NA|many
TGTGCCAGCAGTGCAGGGGCAACCGGGGAGCTGTTTTTT
CASSAGATGELFF
>TRBJ2-3|TRBV3-1|NA|few
TGTGCCAGCAGCCCCCACTCCGGGATTGGAGATACGCAGTATTTT
CASSPHSGIGDTQYF
>TRBJ1-1|TRBV12-3/TRBV12-4|NA|few
TGTGCCAGCAGTTTACTGCGGGGGGAGGCGAACACTGAAGCTTTCTTT
CASSLLRGEANTEAFF
>TRBJ2-2|TRBV11-3|TRBD1|NA
TGTGCCAGCAGCTTAGGCCGGACAGGGGGAACCGGGGAGCTGTTTTTT
CASSLGRTGGTGELFF
>TRBJ1-2|TRBV20-1|NA|few
TGCAGTGCTAGACGTTGGGGTTATGGCTACACCTTC
CSARRWGYGYTF
>TRBJ1-1|TRBV7-9|NA|few
TGTGCCAGAAGCTTAGGGGTCACTGAAGCTTTCTTT
CARSLGVTEAFF
>TRBJ2-1|TRBV6-1|TRBD2|few
TGTGCCAGCAGTGAAGCTAGCGGGGGTTACAATGAGCAGTTCTTC
CASSEASGGYNEQFF
>TRBJ2-2|TRBV3-1|NA|few
TGTGCCAGCAGCCAAGTCTACCCGAGGGGCGCGAACACCGGGGAGCTGTTTTTT
CASSQVYPRGANTGELFF
>TRBJ2-3|TRBV5-1|TRBD2|NA
TGCGCCAGCAGCTTGGAGGGCGGCGCGGGGGGGCACACAGATACGCAGTATTTT
CASSLEGGAGGHTDTQYF
>TRBJ2-1|TRBV7-9|TRBD2|few
TGTGCCAGCAGGGCGGGGGGGCCGATGGATGAGCAGTTCTTC
CASRAGGPMDEQFF
>TRBJ1-2|TRBV29-1|NA|few
TGCAGCGTTGCCGCCAGGCCTTCAAACTATGGCTACACCTTC
CSVAARPSNYGYTF
>TRBJ1-1|TRBV3-1|NA|NA
TGTGCCAGCAGCCCGCTAGGGGGGGTGGACACTGAAGCTTTCTTT
CASSPLGGVDTEAFF
>TRBJ2-3|TRBV30|NA|few
TGTGCCTGGAGTGTCCTTAGCGGCACGGCAGATACGCAGTATTTT
CAWSVLSGTADTQYF
>TRBJ2-2|TRBV7-9|NA|NA
TGTGCCAGCACCAACGCCGGGAGTGGGAATGCCGGGGAGCTGTTTTTT
CASTNAGSGNAGELFF